A selection of T cell receptor beta chains follows, all from one sample in a study of shared clonotypes between healthy human individuals. Sequencing used immunoSEQ multiplex PCR; TCRdb keeps in-frame clones, though not all of them. The sample consists of approximately 2.5 million clones, more than 85% of them appearing once. The sample comprised naive CD4+ T cells from PBMCs. These receptors originate from a man between 18 and 35 years old in good health. Some clones in this sample may be carry-over from other donors' samples. The CDR3 runs from the conserved cysteine through the conserved F or W. Fields, in order: V gene, J gene, D gene, CDR3 length, clone size, CDR3 protein, CDR3 DNA. A D gene is named only where the DNA matches it firmly. Some rows mark clone size as missing; the rest say once, few, many or name a class of expanded clone.

TRBV28	TRBJ2-1	TRBD2	17	.	CASSLGLAGGRFNEQFF	TGTGCCAGCAGTTTAGGACTAGCGGGAGGGCGATTCAATGAGCAGTTCTTC
TRBV9	TRBJ2-7	TRBD2	15	.	CASSVASGRSYEQYF	TGTGCCAGCAGCGTAGCTAGCGGGAGGTCCTACGAGCAGTACTTC
TRBV7-9	TRBJ2-5	.	14	.	CASSLVTQKETQYF	TGTGCCAGCAGCTTAGTGACACAAAAAGAGACCCAGTACTTC
TRBV7-2	TRBJ2-5	.	14	once	CASSLGVGWETQYF	TGTGCCAGCAGCTTAGGGGTGGGCTGGGAGACCCAGTACTTC
TRBV28	TRBJ2-5	.	11	once	CASSSWETQYF	TGTGCCAGCAGCTCCTGGGAGACCCAGTACTTC
TRBV7-8	TRBJ1-5	.	16	.	CASSLVRVLKDQPQHF	TGTGCCAGCAGCTTAGTCCGGGTATTAAAGGATCAGCCCCAGCATTTT
TRBV28	TRBJ2-7	.	15	.	CASSLSTAGSYEQYF	TGTGCCAGCAGTTTATCGACAGCGGGCTCCTACGAGCAGTACTTC
TRBV6-5	TRBJ1-5	.	16	.	CASSSTGGYSNQPQHF	TGTGCCAGCAGTTCAACGGGGGGTTATAGCAATCAGCCCCAGCATTTT
TRBV7-2	TRBJ1-2	.	12	.	CASSLDVYGYTF	TGTGCCAGCAGCTTGGACGTCTATGGCTACACCTTC
TRBV29-1	TRBJ2-1	.	12	once	CSVPRSYNEQFF	TGCAGCGTTCCCCGATCCTACAATGAGCAGTTCTTC
TRBV6-5	TRBJ2-4	.	16	.	CASSYSGGLAKNIQYF	TGTGCCAGCAGTTACTCCGGTGGACTGGCCAAAAACATTCAGTACTTC
TRBV6-4	TRBJ2-7	TRBD1	14	.	CASSRQGESYEQYF	TGTGCCAGCAGTCGACAGGGGGAGTCCTACGAGCAGTACTTC
TRBV5-1	TRBJ2-6	TRBD1	16	.	CASSAGQGSGANVLTF	TGCGCCAGCAGCGCCGGACAGGGTTCTGGGGCCAACGTCCTGACTTTC
TRBV6-1	TRBJ2-6	.	14	.	CASTRSSGANVLTF	TGTGCCAGCACCCGGAGCTCTGGGGCCAACGTCCTGACTTTC
TRBV11-2	TRBJ1-1	.	13	.	CASSLSQSAEAFF	TGTGCCAGCAGCTTATCGCAGAGCGCTGAAGCTTTCTTT
TRBV6-5	TRBJ1-1	TRBD1	15	.	CASRDEQGAGTEAFF	TGTGCCAGCAGAGACGAACAGGGGGCGGGCACTGAAGCTTTCTTT
TRBV7-9	TRBJ2-5	TRBD2	19	.	CASSPVRSGTSGSRETQYF	TGTGCCAGCAGCCCTGTGCGAAGTGGGACTAGCGGGAGTCGGGAGACCCAGTACTTC
TRBV9	TRBJ2-1	.	15	few	CASSVQVGSYNEQFF	TGTGCCAGCAGCGTACAGGTTGGCTCCTACAATGAGCAGTTCTTC
TRBV5-1	TRBJ2-1	.	14	.	CASTRTGGHNEQFF	TGCGCCAGCACCAGGACTGGAGGACACAATGAGCAGTTCTTC
TRBV29-1	TRBJ2-3	.	13	.	CSVAGRTTDTQYF	TGCAGCGTTGCCGGCAGGACCACAGATACGCAGTATTTT
TRBV9	TRBJ2-1	TRBD2	14	.	CASSPTGGYFEQFF	TGTGCCAGCAGCCCAACGGGAGGATATTTTGAGCAGTTCTTC
TRBV5-5	TRBJ2-2	TRBD2	16	.	CASSLFASGNTGELFF	TGTGCCAGCAGCTTGTTTGCTAGCGGGAACACCGGGGAGCTGTTTTTT
TRBV20-1	TRBJ2-1	.	10	.	CSAARRGQFF	TGCAGTGCTGCCCGGCGGGGGCAGTTCTTC
TRBV5-5	TRBJ2-1	TRBD2	17	.	CASSLASASGAYNEQFF	TGTGCCAGCAGCTTGGCCTCGGCTAGCGGGGCCTACAATGAGCAGTTCTTC
TRBV15	TRBJ1-1	.	14	.	CATSRRGGATEAFF	TGTGCCACCAGCAGGCGGGGGGGGGCGACTGAAGCTTTCTTT
TRBV7-2	TRBJ2-3	TRBD2	15	.	CASSPGDYLTDTQYF	TGTGCCAGCAGCCCGGGGGACTACCTCACAGATACGCAGTATTTT
TRBV28	TRBJ1-5	.	12	.	CASGLVRQPQHF	TGTGCCAGCGGCTTGGTTCGTCAGCCCCAGCATTTT
TRBV30	TRBJ1-2	.	13	once	CAWSAAQGSGYTF	TGTGCCTGGAGTGCCGCACAGGGTTCTGGCTACACCTTC
TRBV2	TRBJ2-3	TRBD1	16	.	CASSVQGTPGHPPQYF	TGTGCCAGCAGCGTACAGGGGACACCCGGACACCCACCGCAGTATTTT